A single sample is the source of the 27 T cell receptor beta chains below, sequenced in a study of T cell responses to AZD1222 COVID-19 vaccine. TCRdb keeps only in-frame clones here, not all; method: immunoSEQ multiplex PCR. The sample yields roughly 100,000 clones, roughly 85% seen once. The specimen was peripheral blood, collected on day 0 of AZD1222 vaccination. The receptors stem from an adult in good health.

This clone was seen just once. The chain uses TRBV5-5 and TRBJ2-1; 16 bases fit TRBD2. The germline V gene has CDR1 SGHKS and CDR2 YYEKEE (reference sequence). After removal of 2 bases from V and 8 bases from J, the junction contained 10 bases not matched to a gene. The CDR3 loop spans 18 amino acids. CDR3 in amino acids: CASSLIGTSGGAVYEQFF. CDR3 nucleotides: TGTGCCAGCAGCTTAATCGGGACTAGCGGGGGGGCCGTCTATGAGCAGTTCTTC.

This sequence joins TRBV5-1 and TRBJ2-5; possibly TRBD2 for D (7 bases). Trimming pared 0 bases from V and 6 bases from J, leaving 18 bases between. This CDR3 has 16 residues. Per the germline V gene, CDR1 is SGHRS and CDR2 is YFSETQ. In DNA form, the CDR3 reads TGCGCCAGCAGCTTGGTGGCGGGGGCGGACGCCAAGACCCAGTACTTC. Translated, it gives CASSLVAGADAKTQYF. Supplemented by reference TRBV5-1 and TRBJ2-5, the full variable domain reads KAGVTQTPRYLIKTRGQQVTLSCSPISGHRSVSWYQQTPGQGLQFLFEYFSETQRNKGNFPGRFSGRQFSNSRSEMNVSTLELGDSALYLCASSLVAGADAKTQYFGPGTRLLVL.

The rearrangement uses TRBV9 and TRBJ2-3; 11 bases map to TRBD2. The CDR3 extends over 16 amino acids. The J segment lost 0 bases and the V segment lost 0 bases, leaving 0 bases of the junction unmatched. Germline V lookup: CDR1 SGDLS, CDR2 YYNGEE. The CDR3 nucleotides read TGTGCCAGCAGCGTAGCTAGCGGGGGGAGCACAGATACGCAGTATTTT. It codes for CASSVASGGSTDTQYF. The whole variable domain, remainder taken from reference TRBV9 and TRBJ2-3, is DSGVTQTPKHLITATGQRVTLRCSPRSGDLSVYWYQQSLDQGLQFLIQYYNGEERAKGNILERFSAQQFPDLHSELNLSSLELGDSALYFCASSVASGGSTDTQYFGPGTRLTVL.

CDR3 residues: CASSPQLAVQETQYF. The DNA of the CDR3 is TGTGCCAGCAGCCCGCAACTAGCGGTTCAAGAGACCCAGTACTTC. The chain recombines TRBV11-3 with TRBJ2-5, with 8 bases fitting TRBD2. The J segment lost 2 bases and the V segment lost 5 bases, leaving 7 bases of the junction unmatched. Germline CDR1 is SGHNT and CDR2 is YENEEA. This CDR3 contains 15 residues.

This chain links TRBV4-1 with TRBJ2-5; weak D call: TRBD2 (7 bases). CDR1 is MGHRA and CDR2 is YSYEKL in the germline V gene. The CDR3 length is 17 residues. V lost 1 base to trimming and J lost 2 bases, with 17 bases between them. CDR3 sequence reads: CASSQAPAGALQETQYF. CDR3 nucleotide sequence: TGCGCCAGCAGCCAAGCTCCGGCGGGGGCCCTACAAGAGACCCAGTACTTC.

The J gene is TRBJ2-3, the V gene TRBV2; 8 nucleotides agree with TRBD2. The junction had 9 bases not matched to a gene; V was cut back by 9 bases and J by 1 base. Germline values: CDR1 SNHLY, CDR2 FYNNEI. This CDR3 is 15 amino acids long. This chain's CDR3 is CASSPGGSRTDTQYF. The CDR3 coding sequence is TGTGCCAGTTCCCCGGGAGGGTCCCGCACAGATACGCAGTATTTT.

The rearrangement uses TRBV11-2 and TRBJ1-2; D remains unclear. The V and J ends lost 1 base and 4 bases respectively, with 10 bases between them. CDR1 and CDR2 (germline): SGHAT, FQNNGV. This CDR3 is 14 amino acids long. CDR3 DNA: TGTGCCAGCAGCTTAGGAGCGGGCAGCTATGGCTACACCTTC. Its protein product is CASSLGAGSYGYTF.

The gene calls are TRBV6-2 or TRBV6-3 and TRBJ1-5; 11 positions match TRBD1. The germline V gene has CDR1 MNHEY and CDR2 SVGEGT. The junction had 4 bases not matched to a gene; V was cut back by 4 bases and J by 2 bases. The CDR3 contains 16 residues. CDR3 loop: CASSLGQGVGNQPQHF. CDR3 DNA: TGTGCCAGCAGTTTGGGACAGGGGGTGGGCAATCAGCCCCAGCATTTT.

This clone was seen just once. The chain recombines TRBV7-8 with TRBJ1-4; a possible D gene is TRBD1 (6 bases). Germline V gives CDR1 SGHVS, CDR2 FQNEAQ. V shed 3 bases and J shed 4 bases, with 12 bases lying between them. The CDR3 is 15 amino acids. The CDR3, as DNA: TGTGCCAGCAGCTTTACGAGGACAGATAATGAAAAACTGTTTTTT. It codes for CASSFTRTDNEKLFF.

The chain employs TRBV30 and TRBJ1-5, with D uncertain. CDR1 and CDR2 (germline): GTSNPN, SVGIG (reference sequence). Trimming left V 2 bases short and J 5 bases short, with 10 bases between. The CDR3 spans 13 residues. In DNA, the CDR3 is TGTGCCTGGAGTAGAGGTCTACATCAGCCCCAGCATTTT. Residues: CAWSRGLHQPQHF.

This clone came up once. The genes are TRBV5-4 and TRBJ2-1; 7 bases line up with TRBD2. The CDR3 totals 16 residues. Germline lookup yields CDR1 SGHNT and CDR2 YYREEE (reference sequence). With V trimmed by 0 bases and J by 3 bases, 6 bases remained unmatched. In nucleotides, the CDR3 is TGTGCCAGCAGCTTGGCCGGGACTAACTACTACAATGAGCAGTTCTTC. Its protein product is CASSLAGTNYYNEQFF.

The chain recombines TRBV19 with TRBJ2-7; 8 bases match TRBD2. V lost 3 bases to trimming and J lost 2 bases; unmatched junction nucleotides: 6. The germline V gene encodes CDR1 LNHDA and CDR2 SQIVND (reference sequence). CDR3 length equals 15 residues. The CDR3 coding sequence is TGTGCCAGTAGTATCGGAAGCGGGGGCCCCTACGAGCAGTACTTC. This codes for CASSIGSGGPYEQYF.

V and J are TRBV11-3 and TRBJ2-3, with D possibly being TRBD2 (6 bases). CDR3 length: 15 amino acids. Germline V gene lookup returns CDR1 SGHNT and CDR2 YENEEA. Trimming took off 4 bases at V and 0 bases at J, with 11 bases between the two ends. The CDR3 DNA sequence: TGTGCCAGCAGCTCTACGGGACTTAGCACAGATACGCAGTATTTT. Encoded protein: CASSSTGLSTDTQYF.

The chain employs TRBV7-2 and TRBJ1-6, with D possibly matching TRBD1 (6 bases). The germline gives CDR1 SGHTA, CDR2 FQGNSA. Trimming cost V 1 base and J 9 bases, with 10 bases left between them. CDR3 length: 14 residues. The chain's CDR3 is CASSLDRVVSPLHF. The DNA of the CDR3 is TGTGCCAGCAGCTTAGACAGGGTTGTTTCACCCCTCCACTTT.

Written as DNA, the CDR3 is TGTGCCAGCAGTTACTCTGGTTGGTCAGGAAACACCATATATTTT. Its translation is CASSYSGWSGNTIYF. The chain recombines TRBV6-5 with TRBJ1-3, with D uncertain. Germline-derived CDR1 and CDR2 are MNHEY and SVGAGI. This CDR3 spans 15 amino acids. The V end lost 0 bases, the J end lost 4 bases, and 10 bases lay between the germline ends.

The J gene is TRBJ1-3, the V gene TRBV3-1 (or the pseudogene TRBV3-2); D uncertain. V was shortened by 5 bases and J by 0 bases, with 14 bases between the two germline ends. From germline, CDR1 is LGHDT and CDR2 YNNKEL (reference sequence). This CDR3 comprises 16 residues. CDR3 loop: CASSDRSINSGNTIYF. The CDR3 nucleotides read TGTGCCAGCAGCGACCGCAGCATTAACTCTGGAAACACCATATATTTT.

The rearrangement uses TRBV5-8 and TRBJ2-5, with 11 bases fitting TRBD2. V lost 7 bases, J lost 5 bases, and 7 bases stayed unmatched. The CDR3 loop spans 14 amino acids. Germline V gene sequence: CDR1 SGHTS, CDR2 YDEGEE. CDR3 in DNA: TGTGCCAGCCTCACTAGCGGGAGAGGGGAGACCCAGTACTTC. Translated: CASLTSGRGETQYF.

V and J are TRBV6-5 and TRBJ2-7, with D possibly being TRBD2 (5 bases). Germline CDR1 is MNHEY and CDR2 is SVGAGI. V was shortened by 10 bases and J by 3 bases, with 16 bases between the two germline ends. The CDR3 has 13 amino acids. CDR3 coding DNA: TGTGCCAACCCTTCCCCCGGGGTCTACGAGCAGTACGTC. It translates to CANPSPGVYEQYV.

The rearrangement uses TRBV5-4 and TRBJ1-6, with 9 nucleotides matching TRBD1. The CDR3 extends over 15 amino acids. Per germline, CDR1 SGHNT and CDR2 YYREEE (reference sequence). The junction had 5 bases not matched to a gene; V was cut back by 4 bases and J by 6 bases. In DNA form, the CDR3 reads TGTGCCAGCAGCCAGGAACAGGGGGCTAATTCACCCCTCCACTTT. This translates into CASSQEQGANSPLHF.

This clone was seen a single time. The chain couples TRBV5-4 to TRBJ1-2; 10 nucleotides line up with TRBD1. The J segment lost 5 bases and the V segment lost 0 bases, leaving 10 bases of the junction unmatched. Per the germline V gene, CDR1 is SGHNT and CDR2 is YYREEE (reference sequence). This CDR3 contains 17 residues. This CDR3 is CASSLGGGTGATYGYTF. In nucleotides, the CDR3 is TGTGCCAGCAGCTTGGGAGGTGGGACAGGGGCGACATATGGCTACACCTTC. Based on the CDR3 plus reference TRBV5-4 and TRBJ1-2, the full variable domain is ETGVTQSPTHLIKTRGQQVTLRCSSQSGHNTVSWYQQALGQGPQFIFQYYREEENGRGNFPPRFSGLQFPNYSSELNVNALELDDSALYLCASSLGGGTGATYGYTFGSGTRLTVV.

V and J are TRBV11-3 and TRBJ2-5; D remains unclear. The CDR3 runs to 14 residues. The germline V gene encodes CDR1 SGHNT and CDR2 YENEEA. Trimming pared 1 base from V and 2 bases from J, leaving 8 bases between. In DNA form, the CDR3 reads TGTGCCAGCAGCTTAGTTGAAGGTCAAGAGACCCAGTACTTC. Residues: CASSLVEGQETQYF.

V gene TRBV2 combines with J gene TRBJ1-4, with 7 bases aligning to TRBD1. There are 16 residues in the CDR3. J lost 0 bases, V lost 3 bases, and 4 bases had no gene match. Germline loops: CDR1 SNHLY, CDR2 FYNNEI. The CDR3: CASSETGQTTNEKLFF. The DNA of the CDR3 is TGTGCCAGCAGTGAGACAGGGCAAACAACTAATGAAAAACTGTTTTTT.

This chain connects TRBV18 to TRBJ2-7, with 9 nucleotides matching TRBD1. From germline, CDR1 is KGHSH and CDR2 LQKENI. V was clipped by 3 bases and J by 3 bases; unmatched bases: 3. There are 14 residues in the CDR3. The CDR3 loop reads CASSPRTGVYEQYF. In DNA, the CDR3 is TGTGCCAGCTCACCGAGGACAGGGGTCTACGAGCAGTACTTC.

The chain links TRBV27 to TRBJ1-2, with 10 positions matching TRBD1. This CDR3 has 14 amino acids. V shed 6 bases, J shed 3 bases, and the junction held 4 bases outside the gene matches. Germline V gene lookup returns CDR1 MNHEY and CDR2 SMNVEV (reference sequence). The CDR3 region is CASRGQGIDYGYTF. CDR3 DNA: TGTGCCAGCAGGGGACAGGGGATAGACTATGGCTACACCTTC.

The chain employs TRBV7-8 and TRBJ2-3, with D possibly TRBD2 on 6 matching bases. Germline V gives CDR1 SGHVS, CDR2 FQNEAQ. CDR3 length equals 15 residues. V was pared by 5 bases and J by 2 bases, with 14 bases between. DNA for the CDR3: TGTGCCAGCAGCCCCGTTGCGGGGTACACAGATACGCAGTATTTT. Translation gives CASSPVAGYTDTQYF.

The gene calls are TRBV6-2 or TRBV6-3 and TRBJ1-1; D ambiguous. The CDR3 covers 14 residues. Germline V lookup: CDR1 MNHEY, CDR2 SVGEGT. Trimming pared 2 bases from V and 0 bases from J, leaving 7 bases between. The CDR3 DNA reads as TGTGCCAGCAGTTACAGGGTCATGAACACTGAAGCTTTCTTT. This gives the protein CASSYRVMNTEAFF.

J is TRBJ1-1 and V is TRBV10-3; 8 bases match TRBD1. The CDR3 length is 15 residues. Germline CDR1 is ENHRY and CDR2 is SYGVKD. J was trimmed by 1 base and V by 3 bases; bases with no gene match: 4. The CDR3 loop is CAISEPGQGNTEAFF. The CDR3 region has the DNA TGTGCCATCAGTGAACCTGGACAGGGGAACACTGAAGCTTTCTTT.